A single sample is the source of the 18 T cell receptor beta chains below, sequenced in a study of beta chain features in type 1 diabetes. Study results and limitations: TCRB CDR3s from Type 1 diabetes patients were moderately but significantly shorter in all four CD4+ subsets.

These receptors are not linked to any known antigen. Sequenced material consisted of expressed TCRB transcripts (all of the isolated RNA was reverse transcribed). Only in-frame clones appear in the TCRdb table, and some are missing; sequencing was by immunoSEQ multiplex PCR. The sample shows about 700,000 clones, roughly 13% of them seen only once. Sequencing input: naive CD4+ T cells from blood. All receptors come from a man between 18 and 29 years old with type 1 diabetes.

The rearrangement joins TRBV27 to TRBJ2-7, with TRBD2 matching over 8 bases. CDR1 and CDR2 from the germline V gene are MNHEY and SMNVEV (reference sequence). The CDR3 runs to 15 residues. J was trimmed by 1 base and V by 6 bases; bases with no gene match: 8. The CDR3 nucleotides read TGTGCCAGCAGACTCGGGAGGGGATTTTCCTACGAGCAGTACTTC. Its protein product is CASRLGRGFSYEQYF.

This clone was observed a handful of times. The chain has TRBV11-2 and TRBJ2-2; the D call may be TRBD1 or TRBD2 (5 bases each). Trimming left V 5 bases short and J 7 bases short, with 20 bases between. CDR1 SGHAT and CDR2 FQNNGV come from the germline V gene. This CDR3 spans 16 amino acids. In DNA form, the CDR3 reads TGTGCCAGCAGCCCCCGCAGGGACCCCCTAGGCGGGGAGCTGTTTTTT. Translation: CASSPRRDPLGGELFF.

In the case of this clone: Other DNA sequences from this sample encode an identical CDR3 as well. V is TRBV15 and J is TRBJ2-7; D is uncertain. The V and J ends lost 3 bases and 2 bases respectively, with 8 bases between them. The V gene's germline CDR1 is LNHNV and CDR2 YYDKDF (reference sequence). The CDR3 is 13 amino acids. CDR3 DNA sequence: TGTGCCACCAGCAGGGGCCGTACCTACGAGCAGTACTTC. It codes for CATSRGRTYEQYF.

This clone showed up just a few times. In nucleotides, the CDR3 is TGTGCCTGGAGCCTACAGGGCACAAACTATGGCTACACCTTC. Protein: CAWSLQGTNYGYTF. The chain uses TRBV30 and TRBJ1-2; D possibly corresponds to TRBD1 (6 bases). V lost 3 bases and J lost 2, with 13 bases in between. This CDR3 is built from 14 residues. CDR1 is GTSNPN and CDR2 is SVGIG in the germline V gene (reference sequence).

About this clone itself: This sample includes further DNA sequences coding for the same CDR3. V usage is TRBV5-1 and J usage is TRBJ2-2; D possibly corresponds to TRBD2 (6 bases). The CDR3 is 15 amino acids. V lost 4 bases to trimming and J lost 2 bases, with 12 bases between them. CDR1 and CDR2 from the germline V gene are SGHRS and YFSETQ. The CDR3 protein is CASSLGGTNTGELFF. The DNA for the CDR3 is TGCGCCAGCAGCCTCGGGGGTACTAACACCGGGGAGCTGTTTTTT. The whole variable domain, filled in from reference TRBV5-1 and TRBJ2-2, reads KAGVTQTPRYLIKTRGQQVTLSCSPISGHRSVSWYQQTPGQGLQFLFEYFSETQRNKGNFPGRFSGRQFSNSRSEMNVSTLELGDSALYLCASSLGGTNTGELFFGEGSRLTVL.

The chain has TRBV14 and TRBJ1-1; no definite D call. The CDR3 has 16 amino acids. In germline, CDR1 is SGHDN, CDR2 FVKESK. Trimming pared 0 bases from V and 11 bases from J, leaving 22 bases between. CDR3 sequence (DNA): TGTGCCAGCAGCCAAGATGGCGGAGCCGGGATGCCTCGGGCTTTCTTT. Its protein product is CASSQDGGAGMPRAFF.

This clone has a handful of counts. This sample includes further DNA sequences coding for the same CDR3. The chain is built from TRBV15 and TRBJ1-3; D is uncertain. This CDR3 is built from 15 residues. V lost 0 bases to trimming and J lost 0 bases, with 6 bases between them. Looked up from germline, CDR1 is LNHNV and CDR2 is YYDKDF (reference sequence). The CDR3: CATSRDPGSGNTIYF. The DNA for the CDR3 is TGTGCCACCAGCAGAGACCCAGGCTCTGGAAACACCATATATTTT.

Remarks on this clone: The sample has other DNA sequences that encode this CDR3 too. The chain links TRBV29-1 to TRBJ1-4; TRBD1 agrees at 9 bases. Trimming took 6 bases from V and 7 from J; bases not matched to a gene: 3. Germline V CDR1 and CDR2: SQVTM, ANQGSEA. The CDR3 runs to 12 residues. For the CDR3, the DNA is TGCAGCGTACAGGGGGCGGGTGAAAAACTGTTTTTT. Its translation: CSVQGAGEKLFF. The full variable domain, rest sourced from reference TRBV29-1 and TRBJ1-4, is SAVISQKPSRDICQRGTSLTIQCQVDSQVTMMFWYRQQPGQSLTLIATANQGSEATYESGFVIDKFPISRPNLTFSTLTVSNMSPEDSSIYLCSVQGAGEKLFFGSGTQLSVL.

This sequence joins TRBV7-9 and TRBJ2-7; 9 bases line up with TRBD1. The V gene end was trimmed by 5 bases and the J gene end by 6 bases; junction bases not matched to a gene: 8. This CDR3 spans 14 amino acids. CDR1 is SEHNR and CDR2 is FQNEAQ in the germline V gene (reference sequence). CDR3 coding DNA: TGTGCCAGCAGCCCTGGACAGGGGATAAGCGAGCAGTACTTC. Amino acids: CASSPGQGISEQYF.

The V call is TRBV5-1, the J call TRBJ2-5, with D possibly being TRBD2 (7 bases). The CDR3 is 14 amino acids. Germline values: CDR1 SGHRS, CDR2 YFSETQ. V lost 4 bases and J 3 bases, leaving 13 bases between the germline ends. The CDR3 DNA sequence: TGCGCCAGCAGCCAAGGGGGGGCCGAAGAGACCCAGTACTTC. It specifies CASSQGGAEETQYF.

The chain is built from TRBV7-2 and TRBJ2-3; 10 bases align to TRBD2. The junction had 6 bases not matched to a gene; V was cut back by 3 bases and J by 6 bases. The CDR3 runs to 15 residues. Per germline, CDR1 SGHTA and CDR2 FQGNSA. The CDR3 sequence: CASSFSSGGSDTQYF. DNA for the CDR3: TGTGCCAGCAGCTTTTCTAGCGGGGGATCGGATACGCAGTATTTT. Complete variable domain (other parts from reference TRBV7-2 and TRBJ2-3): GAGVSQSPSNKVTEKGKDVELRCDPISGHTALYWYRQSLGQGLEFLIYFQGNSAPDKSGLPSDRFSAERTGGSVSTLTIQRTQQEDSAVYLCASSFSSGGSDTQYFGPGTRLTVL.

This chain connects TRBV10-3 to TRBJ1-2; a weak D match, TRBD1 (5 bases). The germline gives CDR1 ENHRY, CDR2 SYGVKD. This CDR3 spans 14 amino acids. Between the trimmed V and J ends, which lost 2 bases and 6 bases, there was a span of 13 bases. The CDR3 DNA reads as TGTGCCATCAGTGAGAATCGTGACAGAAATGGCTACACCTTC. The encoded protein is CAISENRDRNGYTF.

Only a few counts were recorded for this clone. V gene TRBV5-4 combines with J gene TRBJ2-3; TRBD2 matches 10 bases. Germline CDR1 is SGHNT and CDR2 is YYREEE (reference sequence). This CDR3 spans 16 amino acids. The trim removed 4 bases at V and 4 bases at J, leaving 9 bases unmatched. Written as DNA, the CDR3 is TGTGCCAGCAGCGGCCAGCGGGGGGGCAGGGCAGATACGCAGTATTTT. This encodes CASSGQRGGRADTQYF.

The table lists this clone with a few counts. The chain is built from TRBV19 and TRBJ2-2; 8 bases agree with TRBD1. Looked up from germline, CDR1 is LNHDA and CDR2 is SQIVND (reference sequence). Trimming at V came to 8 bases and at J to 7 bases, leaving 9 bases not matched to a gene. The CDR3 extends over 14 amino acids. The CDR3 reads CASRQGSEGGELFF. The CDR3 coding sequence is TGTGCCAGTCGACAGGGGTCAGAAGGCGGGGAGCTGTTTTTT.

This sequence joins TRBV29-1 and TRBJ2-7, with TRBD2 matching over 8 bases. Germline CDR1 is SQVTM and CDR2 is ANQGSEA. V lost 3 bases and J lost 0; bases outside the gene matches: 7. The CDR3 runs 15 residues. This CDR3 is CSVDLRGASSYEQYF. CDR3 in DNA: TGCAGCGTTGATTTGCGGGGGGCGAGCTCCTACGAGCAGTACTTC.

This clone was counted only a few times. The chain is built from TRBV19 and TRBJ1-4; 7 bases align to TRBD1. The CDR3 length is 14 residues. The V gene end was trimmed by 6 bases and the J gene end by 8 bases; junction bases not matched to a gene: 9. CDR1 and CDR2 (germline): LNHDA, SQIVND (reference sequence). CDR3 amino acids: CASRTTGFAEKLFF. The CDR3 nucleotides are TGTGCCAGTAGGACGACAGGGTTTGCCGAAAAACTGTTTTTT.

This clone has more than one count but fewer than ten. V gene TRBV9 combines with J gene TRBJ2-4, with D possibly called TRBD1 or TRBD2 (5 bases each). With 0 bases removed from V and 0 bases from J, the gap between germline ends came to 16 bases. Germline lookup yields CDR1 SGDLS and CDR2 YYNGEE. The CDR3 consists of 18 residues. Here the CDR3 reads CASSVAHRTARAKNIQYF. In DNA, the CDR3 is TGTGCCAGCAGCGTAGCCCACAGGACTGCCAGAGCCAAAAACATTCAGTACTTC.

V is TRBV9 and J is TRBJ2-3; the match to TRBD2 covers 8 bases. Germline loops: CDR1 SGDLS, CDR2 YYNGEE. The CDR3 covers 17 residues. V lost 3 bases, J lost 2 bases, and 11 bases stayed unmatched. The CDR3: CASSAPRSGGHTDTQYF. CDR3 bases: TGTGCCAGCAGCGCCCCCAGGAGCGGGGGACACACAGATACGCAGTATTTT.